The rows below give T cell receptor beta chains drawn from one sample of a study of technical replicates of blood from several donors. Generated by immunoSEQ multiplex PCR, the TCRdb table keeps only in-frame clones and is missing some. The sample has tens of thousands of clones, 91% seen once; the top ten hold approximately 0.4%. The sequencing sample was made of T cells isolated from PBMCs. The receptors stem from a human donor in good health. Some clones in this sample may be carry-over from other donors' samples. Both conserved end residues are part of each CDR3. The order of the fields is J gene, D gene, V gene, clone size, CDR3 DNA, CDR3 protein. The D gene is left open where the match is weak. Clone size is not always given. Where it is, it says once, few, many or a class for expanded clones.

>TRBJ2-7|TRBD1|TRBV27|-
TGTGCCAGCAGTTTGGACAGGGGTTCCTACGAGCAGTACTTC
CASSLDRGSYEQYF
>TRBJ2-7|-|TRBV15|-
TGTGCCACCAGCAGAGATGGGCAGGGGATATACGAGCAGTACTTC
CATSRDGQGIYEQYF
>TRBJ2-4|-|TRBV7-5|few
TGTGCCAGAAGCTTAGGTTCGGGAGGGACCCCCAAAAACATTCAGTACTTC
CARSLGSGGTPKNIQYF
>TRBJ1-3|TRBD1|TRBV15|-
TGTGCCACCAGCAGGAGAACGCCGTGGGACAGCCGTGGGAACTCTGGAAACACCATATATTTT
CATSRRTPWDSRGNSGNTIYF
>TRBJ2-7|-|TRBV28|-
TGTGCCAGCAGTCGTGAGAGTTATACCTACGAGCAGTACTTC
CASSRESYTYEQYF
>TRBJ1-2|TRBD1|TRBV28|-
TGTGCCAGCAGAGGACAGGGGAAAGCTAACTATGGCTACACCTTC
CASRGQGKANYGYTF
>TRBJ1-3|-|TRBV10-3|-
TGTGCCATCAGTGCGATCCTCTCCAGCTCTGGAAACACCATATATTTT
CAISAILSSSGNTIYF
>TRBJ2-1|TRBD2|TRBV7-9|-
TGTGCCAGCAGCTTGCTAGCGGACGAATACAATGAGCAGTTCTTC
CASSLLADEYNEQFF
>TRBJ1-5|-|TRBV28|-
TGTGCCACCCTTACCCAGGGAACTAACAATCAGCCCCAGCATTTT
CATLTQGTNNQPQHF
>TRBJ1-4|TRBD1|TRBV4-1|-
TGCGCCAGCAGCCCGGTGAACAGGGGGGAGTATGAAAAACTGTTTTTT
CASSPVNRGEYEKLFF
>TRBJ2-2|TRBD2|TRBV2|-
TGTGCCAGCGCCGACGGGACTAGAGCGTTGGGGGAGCTGTTTTTT
CASADGTRALGELFF
>TRBJ1-2|-|TRBV2|once
TGTGCCAGCTCAAGACAACCAGGAGGCTATGGCTACACCTTC
CASSRQPGGYGYTF
>TRBJ2-7|-|TRBV19|-
TGTGCCAGTAGACGAGGGATGACCTACGAGCAGTACTTC
CASRRGMTYEQYF
>TRBJ2-3|-|TRBV11-2|once
TGTGCCAGCACCTTAAGAAGCGGACTAAACACGCAGTATTTT
CASTLRSGLNTQYF
>TRBJ2-7|-|TRBV27|-
TGTGCCAGCAGTTTATCGGGAGATACCTACGAGCAGTACTTC
CASSLSGDTYEQYF